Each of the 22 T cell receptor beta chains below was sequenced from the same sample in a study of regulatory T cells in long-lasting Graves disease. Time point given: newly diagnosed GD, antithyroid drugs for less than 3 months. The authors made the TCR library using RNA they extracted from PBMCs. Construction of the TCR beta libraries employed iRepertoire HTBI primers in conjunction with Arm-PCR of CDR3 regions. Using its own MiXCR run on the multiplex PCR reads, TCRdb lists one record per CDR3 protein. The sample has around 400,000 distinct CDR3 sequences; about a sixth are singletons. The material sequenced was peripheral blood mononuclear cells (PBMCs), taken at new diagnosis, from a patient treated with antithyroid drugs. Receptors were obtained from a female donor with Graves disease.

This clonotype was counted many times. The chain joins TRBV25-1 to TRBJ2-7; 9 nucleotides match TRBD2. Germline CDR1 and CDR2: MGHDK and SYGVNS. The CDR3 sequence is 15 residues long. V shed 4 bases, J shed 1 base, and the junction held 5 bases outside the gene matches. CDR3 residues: CASSGTSGQSYEQYF. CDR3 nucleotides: TGTGCCAGCAGTGGTACTAGCGGGCAATCCTACGAGCAGTACTTC.

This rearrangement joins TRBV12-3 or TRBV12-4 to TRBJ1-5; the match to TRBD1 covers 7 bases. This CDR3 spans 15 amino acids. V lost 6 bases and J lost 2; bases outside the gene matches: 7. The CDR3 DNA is TGTGCCAGCAGATATATCGACAGGGGCAATCAGCCCCAGCATTTT. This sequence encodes CASRYIDRGNQPQHF.

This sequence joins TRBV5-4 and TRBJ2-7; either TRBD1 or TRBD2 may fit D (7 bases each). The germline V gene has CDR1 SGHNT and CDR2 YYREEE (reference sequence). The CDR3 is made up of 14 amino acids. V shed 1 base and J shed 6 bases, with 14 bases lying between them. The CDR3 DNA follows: TGTGCCAGCAGCTTGCAGGGGGGGCATCTCGAGCAGTACTTC. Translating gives CASSLQGGHLEQYF.

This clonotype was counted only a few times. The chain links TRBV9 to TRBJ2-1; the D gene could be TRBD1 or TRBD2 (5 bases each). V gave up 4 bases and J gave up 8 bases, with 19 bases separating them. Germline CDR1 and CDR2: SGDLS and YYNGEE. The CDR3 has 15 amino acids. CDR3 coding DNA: TGTGCCAGCAGCTCACCCGGGACCTTAGGCGATGAGCAGTTCTTC. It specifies CASSSPGTLGDEQFF.

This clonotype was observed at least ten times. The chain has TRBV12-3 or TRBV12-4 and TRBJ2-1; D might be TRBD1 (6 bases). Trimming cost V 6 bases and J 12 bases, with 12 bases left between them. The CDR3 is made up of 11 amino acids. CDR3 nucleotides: TGTGCCAGCAGCGGACAGATCGGGCAGTTCTTC. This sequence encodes CASSGQIGQFF.

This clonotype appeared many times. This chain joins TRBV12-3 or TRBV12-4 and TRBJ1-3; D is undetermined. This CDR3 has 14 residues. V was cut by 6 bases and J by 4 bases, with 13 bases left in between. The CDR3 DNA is TGTGCCAGCAGGACGTCCAGGAGAGGAAACACCATATATTTT. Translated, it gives CASRTSRRGNTIYF.

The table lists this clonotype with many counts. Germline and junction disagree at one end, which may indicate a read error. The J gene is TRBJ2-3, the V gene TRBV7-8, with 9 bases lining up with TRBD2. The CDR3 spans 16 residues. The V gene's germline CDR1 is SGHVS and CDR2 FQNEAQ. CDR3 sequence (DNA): TGTGCCAGCAACTTAACCAGGACTAGCGTCACAGATACGCAGTATTTT. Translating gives CASNLTRTSVTDTQYF. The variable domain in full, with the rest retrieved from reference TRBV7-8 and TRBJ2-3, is GAGVSQSPRYKVAKRGQDVALRCDPISGHVSLFWYQQALGQGPEFLTYFQNEAQLDKSGLPSDRFFAERPEGSVSTLKIQRTQQEDSAVYLCASNLTRTSVTDTQYFGPGTRLTVL.

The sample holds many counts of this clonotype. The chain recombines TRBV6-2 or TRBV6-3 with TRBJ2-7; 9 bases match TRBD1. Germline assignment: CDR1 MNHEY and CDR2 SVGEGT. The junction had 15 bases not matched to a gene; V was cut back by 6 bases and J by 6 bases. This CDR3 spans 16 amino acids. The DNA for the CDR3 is TGTGCCAGCAGCCACCGCCGGGACAGGGTTGAGGGCGAGCAGTACTTC. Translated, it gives CASSHRRDRVEGEQYF.

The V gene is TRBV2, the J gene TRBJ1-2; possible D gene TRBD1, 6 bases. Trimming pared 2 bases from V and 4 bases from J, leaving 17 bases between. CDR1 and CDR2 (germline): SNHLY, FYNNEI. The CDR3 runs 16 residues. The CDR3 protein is CASSEPGQRTLYGYTF. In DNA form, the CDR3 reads TGTGCCAGCAGTGAACCTGGACAGCGAACTCTCTATGGCTACACCTTC.

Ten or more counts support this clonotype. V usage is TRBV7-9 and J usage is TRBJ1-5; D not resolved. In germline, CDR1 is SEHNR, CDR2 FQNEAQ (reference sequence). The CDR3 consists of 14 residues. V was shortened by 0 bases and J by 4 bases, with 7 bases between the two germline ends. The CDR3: CASSLAGRNQPQHF. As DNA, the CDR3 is TGTGCCAGCAGCTTAGCAGGGAGGAATCAGCCCCAGCATTTT.

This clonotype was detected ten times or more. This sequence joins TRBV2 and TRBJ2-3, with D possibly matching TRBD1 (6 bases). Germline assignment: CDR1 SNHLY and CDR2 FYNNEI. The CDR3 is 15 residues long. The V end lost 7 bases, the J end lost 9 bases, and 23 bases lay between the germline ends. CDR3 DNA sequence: TGTGCCAGCACTACGGACAGAGCCTTATGGTACACGCAGTATTTT. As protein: CASTTDRALWYTQYF. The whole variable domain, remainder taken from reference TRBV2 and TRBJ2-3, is EPEVTQTPSHQVTQMGQEVILRCVPISNHLYFYWYRQILGQKVEFLVSFYNNEISEKSEIFDDQFSVERPDGSNFTLKIRSTKLEDSAMYFCASTTDRALWYTQYFGPGTRLTVL.

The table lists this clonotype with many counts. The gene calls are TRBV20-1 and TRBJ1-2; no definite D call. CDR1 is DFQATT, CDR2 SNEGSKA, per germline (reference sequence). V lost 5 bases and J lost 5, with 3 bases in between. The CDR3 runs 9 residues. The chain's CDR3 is CSAGYGYTF. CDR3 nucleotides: TGCAGTGCTGGTTATGGCTACACCTTC.

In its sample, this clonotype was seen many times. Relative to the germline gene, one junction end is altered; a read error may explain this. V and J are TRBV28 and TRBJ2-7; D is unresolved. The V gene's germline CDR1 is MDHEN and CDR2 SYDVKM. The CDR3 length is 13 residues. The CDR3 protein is CASSFLDSYEQYF. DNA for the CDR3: TGCGCCAGCAGCTTTCTGGACTCCTACGAGCAGTACTTC. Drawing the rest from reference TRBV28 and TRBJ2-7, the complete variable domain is DVKVTQSSRYLVKRTGEKVFLECVQDMDHENMFWYRQDPGLGLRLIYFSYDVKMKEKGDIPEGYSVSREKKERFSLILESASTNQTSMYLCASSFLDSYEQYFGPGTRLTVT.

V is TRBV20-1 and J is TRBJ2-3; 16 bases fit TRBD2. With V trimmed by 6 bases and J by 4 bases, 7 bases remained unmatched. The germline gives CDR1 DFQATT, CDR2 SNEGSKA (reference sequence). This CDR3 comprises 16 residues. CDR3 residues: CSAPGLAGGLADTQYF. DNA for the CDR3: TGCAGTGCCCCGGGACTAGCGGGAGGGCTGGCAGATACGCAGTATTTT.

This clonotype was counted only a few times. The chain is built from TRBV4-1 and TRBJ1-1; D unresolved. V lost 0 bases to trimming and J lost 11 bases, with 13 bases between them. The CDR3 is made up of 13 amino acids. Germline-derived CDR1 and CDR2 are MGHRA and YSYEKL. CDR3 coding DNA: TGCGCCAGCAGCCAAGAGGGAGGGCTTCTGGCTTTCTTT. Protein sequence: CASSQEGGLLAFF.

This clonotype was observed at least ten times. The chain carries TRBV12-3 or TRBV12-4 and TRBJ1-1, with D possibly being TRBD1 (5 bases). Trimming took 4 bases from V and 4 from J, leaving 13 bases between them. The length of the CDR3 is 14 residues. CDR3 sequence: CASSWGMGTTEAFF. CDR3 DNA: TGTGCCAGCAGTTGGGGGATGGGGACCACTGAAGCTTTCTTT.

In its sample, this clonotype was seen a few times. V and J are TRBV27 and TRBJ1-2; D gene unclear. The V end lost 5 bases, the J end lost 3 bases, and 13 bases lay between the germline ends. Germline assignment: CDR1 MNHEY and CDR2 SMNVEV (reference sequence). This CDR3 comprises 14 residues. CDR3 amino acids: CASSGTWYDYGYTF. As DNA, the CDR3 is TGTGCCAGCAGTGGAACATGGTACGACTATGGCTACACCTTC.

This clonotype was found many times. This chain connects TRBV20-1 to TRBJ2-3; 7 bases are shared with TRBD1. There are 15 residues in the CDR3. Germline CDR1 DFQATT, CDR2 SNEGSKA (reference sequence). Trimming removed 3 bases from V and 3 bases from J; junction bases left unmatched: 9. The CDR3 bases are TGCAGTGCTAGTTCGTCTACAGGGGCTACAGATACGCAGTATTTT. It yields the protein CSASSSTGATDTQYF.

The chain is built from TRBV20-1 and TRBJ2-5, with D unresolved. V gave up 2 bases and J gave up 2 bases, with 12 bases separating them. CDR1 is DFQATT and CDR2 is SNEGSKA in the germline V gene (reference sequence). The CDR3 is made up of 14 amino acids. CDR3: CSARSPQRQETQYF. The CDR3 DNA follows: TGCAGTGCTAGATCCCCCCAGCGTCAAGAGACCCAGTACTTC.

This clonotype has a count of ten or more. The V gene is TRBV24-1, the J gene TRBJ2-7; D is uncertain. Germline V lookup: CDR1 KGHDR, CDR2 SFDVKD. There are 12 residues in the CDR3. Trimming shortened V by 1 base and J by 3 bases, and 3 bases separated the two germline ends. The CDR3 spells CATSDLGYEQYF. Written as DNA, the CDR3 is TGTGCCACCAGTGATTTAGGCTACGAGCAGTACTTC.

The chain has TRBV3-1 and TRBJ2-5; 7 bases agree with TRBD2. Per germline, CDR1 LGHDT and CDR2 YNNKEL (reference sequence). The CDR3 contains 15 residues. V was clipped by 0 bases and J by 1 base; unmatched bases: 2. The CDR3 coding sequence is TGTGCCAGCAGCCAAGATCTAGCGGCCCAAGAGACCCAGTACTTC. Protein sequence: CASSQDLAAQETQYF.

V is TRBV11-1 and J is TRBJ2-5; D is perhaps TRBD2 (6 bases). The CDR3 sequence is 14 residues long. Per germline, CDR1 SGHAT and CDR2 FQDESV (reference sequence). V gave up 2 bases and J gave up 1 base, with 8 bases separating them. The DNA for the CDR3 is TGTGCCAGCAGCTTATGGGGACTCCAAGAGACCCAGTACTTC. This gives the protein CASSLWGLQETQYF.